This TCR beta chain derives from a study of shared clonotypes between healthy human individuals. Findings of the study overall: The expectation was that sequencing depth would affect clonotype sharing among donors.

Every subset's genomic DNA went evenly onto several immunoSEQ plates. Each PCR replicate run on unsorted PBMC took in approximately 270 ng DNA, about 29,000 T cell genomes. Sequencing was performed on unsorted PBMC DNA using ten immunoSEQ deep assay plates. Assay used: immunoSEQ multiplex PCR; TCRdb lists only in-frame clones, some missing. Of 450,000 to 500,000 clones listed, roughly 80% were seen once; the top ten hold roughly 13%. As to this clone: Antigen: not known.

The germline V gene has CDR1 MGHRA and CDR2 YSYEKL. Trimming took 3 bases from V and 6 from J, leaving 23 bases between them. This CDR3 region has 17 residues. This rearrangement joins TRBV4-1 to TRBJ1-1, with a weak D call TRBD1 (6 bases). Sequencing was carried out using PBMCs. The clonotype was recovered from a woman in her thirties or forties in good health. Some clones in this sample may be carry-over from other donors' samples. The CDR3 coding sequence is TGCGCCAGCAGCCAGCAACCTACAGTGGGGGGCAGCGCTGAAGCTTTCTTT. Residues: CASSQQPTVGGSAEAFF.